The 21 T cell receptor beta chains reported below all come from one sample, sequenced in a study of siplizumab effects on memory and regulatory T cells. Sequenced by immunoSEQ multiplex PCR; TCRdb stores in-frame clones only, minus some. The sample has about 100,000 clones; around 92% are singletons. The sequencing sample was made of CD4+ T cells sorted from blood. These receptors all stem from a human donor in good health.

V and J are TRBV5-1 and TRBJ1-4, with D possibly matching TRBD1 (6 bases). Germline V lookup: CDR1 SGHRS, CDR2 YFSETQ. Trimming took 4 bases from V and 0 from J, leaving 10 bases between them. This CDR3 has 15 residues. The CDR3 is CASSPTGTTNEKLFF. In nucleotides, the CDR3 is TGCGCCAGCAGCCCGACAGGCACAACTAATGAAAAACTGTTTTTT.

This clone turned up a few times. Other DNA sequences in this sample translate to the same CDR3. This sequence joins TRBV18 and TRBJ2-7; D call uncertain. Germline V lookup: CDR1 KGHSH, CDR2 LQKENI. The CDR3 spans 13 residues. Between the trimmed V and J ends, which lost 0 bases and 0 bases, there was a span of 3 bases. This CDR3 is CASSPPNSYEQYF. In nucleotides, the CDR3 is TGTGCCAGCTCACCACCAAACTCCTACGAGCAGTACTTC. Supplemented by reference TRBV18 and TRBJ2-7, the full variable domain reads NAGVMQNPRHLVRRRGQEARLRCSPMKGHSHVYWYRQLPEEGLKFMVYLQKENIIDESGMPKERFSAEFPKEGPSILRIQQVVRGDSAAYFCASSPPNSYEQYFGPGTRLTVT.

The CDR3 DNA follows: TGTGCCAGCAGCCTCGGGACACTCGCTTACAATGAGCAGTTCTTC. This gives the protein CASSLGTLAYNEQFF. The chain combines TRBV7-3 with TRBJ2-1, with D perhaps matching TRBD1 (6 bases). This CDR3 comprises 15 residues. V was trimmed by 5 bases and J by 4 bases, leaving 15 bases between them. Germline-derived CDR1 and CDR2 are SGHTA and FQGTGA.

The CDR3 protein is CAISESGGRTDTQYF. CDR3 bases: TGTGCCATCAGTGAGTCGGGGGGGCGAACGGATACGCAGTATTTT. The chain carries TRBV10-3 and TRBJ2-3; D possibly corresponds to TRBD2 (7 bases). The ends were cut back, 0 bases at V and 6 bases at J, with 13 bases in the middle. The CDR3 is 15 residues long. Germline V CDR1 and CDR2: ENHRY, SYGVKD.

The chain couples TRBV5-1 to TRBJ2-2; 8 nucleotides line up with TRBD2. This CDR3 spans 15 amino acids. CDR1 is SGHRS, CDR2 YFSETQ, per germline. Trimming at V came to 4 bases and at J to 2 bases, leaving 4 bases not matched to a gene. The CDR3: CASSGTSGNTGELFF. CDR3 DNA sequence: TGCGCCAGCAGCGGAACTAGCGGAAACACCGGGGAGCTGTTTTTT.

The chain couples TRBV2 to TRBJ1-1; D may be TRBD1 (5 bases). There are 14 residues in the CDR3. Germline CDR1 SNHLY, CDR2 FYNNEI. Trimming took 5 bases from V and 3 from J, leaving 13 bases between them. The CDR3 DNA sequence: TGTGCCAGCAGTATTCAGGGAGGGGACACTGAAGCTTTCTTT. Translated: CASSIQGGDTEAFF. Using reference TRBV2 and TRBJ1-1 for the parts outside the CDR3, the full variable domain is EPEVTQTPSHQVTQMGQEVILRCVPISNHLYFYWYRQILGQKVEFLVSFYNNEISEKSEIFDDQFSVERPDGSNFTLKIRSTKLEDSAMYFCASSIQGGDTEAFFGQGTRLTVV.

The CDR3 is CASSQLPPLSTDTQYF. The CDR3, as DNA: TGCGCCAGCAGCCAACTCCCGCCTCTCAGCACAGATACGCAGTATTTT. V usage is TRBV4-1 and J usage is TRBJ2-3; D remains unclear. In germline, CDR1 is MGHRA, CDR2 YSYEKL. This CDR3 has 16 residues. Trimming removed 2 bases at V and 0 bases at J, with 12 bases between.

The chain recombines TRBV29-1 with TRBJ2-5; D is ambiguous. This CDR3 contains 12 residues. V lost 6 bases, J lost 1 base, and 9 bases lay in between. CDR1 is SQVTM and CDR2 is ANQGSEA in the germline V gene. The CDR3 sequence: CSVRKVQETQYF. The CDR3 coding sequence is TGCAGCGTCCGTAAGGTCCAAGAGACCCAGTACTTC.

The CDR3 region has the DNA TGTGCCAGCTCACTGACAGGGAAGGAGACCCAGTACTTC. Its protein is CASSLTGKETQYF. V and J are TRBV18 and TRBJ2-5; TRBD1 aligns across 7 bases. The ends lost 4 bases at V and 5 bases at J; junction bases unmatched: 4. Germline assignment: CDR1 KGHSH and CDR2 LQKENI. The CDR3 loop spans 13 amino acids.

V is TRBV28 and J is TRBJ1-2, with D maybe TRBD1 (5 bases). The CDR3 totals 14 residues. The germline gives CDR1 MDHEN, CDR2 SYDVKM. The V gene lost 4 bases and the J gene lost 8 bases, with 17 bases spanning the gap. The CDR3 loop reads CASSSIRDSGGYTF. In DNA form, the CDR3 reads TGTGCCAGCAGTTCTATCCGGGACTCGGGGGGCTACACCTTC.

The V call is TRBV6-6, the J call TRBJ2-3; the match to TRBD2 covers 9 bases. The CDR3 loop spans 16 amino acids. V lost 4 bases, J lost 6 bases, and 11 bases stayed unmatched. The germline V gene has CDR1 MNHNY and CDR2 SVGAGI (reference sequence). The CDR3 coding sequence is TGTGCCAGCAGTTCCCGAGGTAGCGGGGGACCGGATACGCAGTATTTT. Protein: CASSSRGSGGPDTQYF.

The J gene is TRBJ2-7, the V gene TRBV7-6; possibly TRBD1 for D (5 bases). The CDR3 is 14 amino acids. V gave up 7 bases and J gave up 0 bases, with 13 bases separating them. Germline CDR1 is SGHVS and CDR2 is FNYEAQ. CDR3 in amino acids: CASKPTASSYEQYF. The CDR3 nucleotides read TGTGCCAGCAAGCCGACAGCCAGCTCCTACGAGCAGTACTTC.

Written as DNA, the CDR3 is TGTTCTCATTCGGTTGGGGGCGGGATGAACACTGAAGCTTTCTTT. Its translation is CSHSVGGGMNTEAFF. The V gene is TRBV28, the J gene TRBJ1-1; maybe TRBD1 (6 bases). The CDR3 covers 15 residues. Germline assignment: CDR1 MDHEN and CDR2 SYDVKM.

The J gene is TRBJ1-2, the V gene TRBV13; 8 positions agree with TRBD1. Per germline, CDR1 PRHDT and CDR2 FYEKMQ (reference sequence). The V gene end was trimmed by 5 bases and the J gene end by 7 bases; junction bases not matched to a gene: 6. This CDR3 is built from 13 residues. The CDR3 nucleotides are TGTGCCAGCAGCCTCAGGGACAGGTCTGGCTACACCTTC. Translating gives CASSLRDRSGYTF.

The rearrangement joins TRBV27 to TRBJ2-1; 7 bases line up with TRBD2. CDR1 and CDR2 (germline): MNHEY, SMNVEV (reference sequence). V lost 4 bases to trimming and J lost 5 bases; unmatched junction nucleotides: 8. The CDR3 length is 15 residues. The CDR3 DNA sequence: TGTGCCAGCAGTTCCTTGGGGGGGGTCCACAATGAGCAGTTCTTC. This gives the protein CASSSLGGVHNEQFF.

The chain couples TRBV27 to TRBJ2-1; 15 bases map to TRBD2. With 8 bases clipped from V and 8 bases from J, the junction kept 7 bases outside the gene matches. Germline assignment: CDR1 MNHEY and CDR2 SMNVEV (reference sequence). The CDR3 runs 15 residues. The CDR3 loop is CASRQRTSGGDEQFF. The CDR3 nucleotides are TGTGCCAGCCGCCAACGGACTAGCGGGGGGGATGAGCAGTTCTTC.

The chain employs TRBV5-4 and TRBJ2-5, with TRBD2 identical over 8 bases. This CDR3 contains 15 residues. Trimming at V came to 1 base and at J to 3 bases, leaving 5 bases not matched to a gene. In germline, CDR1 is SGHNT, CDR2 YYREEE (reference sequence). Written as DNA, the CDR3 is TGTGCCAGCAGCTTGCGGGGGGGCAGGGAAGAGACCCAGTACTTC. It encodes CASSLRGGREETQYF.

The CDR3 loop reads CASSLVLSEPQHF. CDR3 DNA: TGTGCCAGCAGCTTAGTTCTCTCGGAGCCCCAGCATTTT. The chain employs TRBV7-2 and TRBJ1-5; D call uncertain. Germline CDR1 is SGHTA and CDR2 is FQGNSA. V was trimmed by 1 base and J by 8 bases, leaving 9 bases between them. The CDR3 totals 13 residues.

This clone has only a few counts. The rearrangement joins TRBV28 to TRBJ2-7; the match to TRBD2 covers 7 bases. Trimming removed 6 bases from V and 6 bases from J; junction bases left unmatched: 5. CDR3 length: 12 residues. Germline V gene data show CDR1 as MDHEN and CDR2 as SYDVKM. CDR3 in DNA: TGTGCCAGCAGCCGACTAGCTCGCGAGCAGTACTTC. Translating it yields CASSRLAREQYF.

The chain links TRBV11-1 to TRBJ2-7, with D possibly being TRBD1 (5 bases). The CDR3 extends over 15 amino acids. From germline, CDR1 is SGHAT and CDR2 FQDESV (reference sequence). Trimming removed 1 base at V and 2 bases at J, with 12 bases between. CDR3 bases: TGTGCCAGCAGCTTAGTCCCTGACAGTACCTACGAGCAGTACTTC. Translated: CASSLVPDSTYEQYF.

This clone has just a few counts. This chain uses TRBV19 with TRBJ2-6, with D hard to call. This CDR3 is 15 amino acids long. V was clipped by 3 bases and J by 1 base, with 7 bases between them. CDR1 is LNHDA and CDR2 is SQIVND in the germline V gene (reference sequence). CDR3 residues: CASSIEWSGANVLTF. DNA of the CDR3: TGTGCCAGTAGTATTGAATGGTCTGGGGCCAACGTCCTGACTTTC.